The clone carrying this T cell receptor beta chain was picked up many times. This record belongs to a study of T cells in Graves' hyperthyroidism and ophthalmopathy. TCR beta CDR3 region amplification was performed from RNA transcripts. With the HTBI primer set, the TCR CDR3 went through a first round of RT-PCR. TCRdb re-analysed the multiplex PCR reads in MiXCR, keeping a single row per CDR3 protein. The sample lists 300,000 to 450,000 distinct CDR3 sequences, around 15% occurring once. Germline V gives CDR1 SGHTA, CDR2 FQGNSA. V shed 1 base and J shed 4 bases, with 10 bases lying between them. The CDR3 is made up of 14 amino acids.

The sample was blood. This chain links TRBV7-2 with TRBJ1-1; D uncertain. The receptor was derived from a woman aged 25 to 39 with Graves' ophthalmopathy. CDR3 protein: CASSLGGRVTEAFF. The CDR3 DNA reads TGTGCCAGCAGCTTAGGTGGTAGGGTCACTGAAGCTTTCTTT.